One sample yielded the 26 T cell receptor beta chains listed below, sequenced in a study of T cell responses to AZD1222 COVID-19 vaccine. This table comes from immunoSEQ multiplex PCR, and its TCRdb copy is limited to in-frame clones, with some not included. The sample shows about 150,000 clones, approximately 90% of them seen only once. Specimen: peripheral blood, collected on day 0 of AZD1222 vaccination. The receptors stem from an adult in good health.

The CDR3 protein is CASSEVPNSYEQYF. The CDR3 nucleotides read TGTGCCAGCAGTGAAGTACCGAACTCCTACGAGCAGTACTTC. V is TRBV6-1 and J is TRBJ2-7; D remains ambiguous. Deletions cut 1 base from V and 0 bases from J, with 7 bases between. Germline lookup yields CDR1 MNHNS and CDR2 SASEGT. The CDR3 has 14 residues.

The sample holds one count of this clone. This chain's CDR3 is CALRQSYEQYF. Here the CDR3 DNA reads TGTGCCCTACGACAGAGCTACGAGCAGTACTTC. The chain carries TRBV30 and TRBJ2-7; D may be TRBD1 (5 bases). V dropped 8 bases and J dropped 3 bases, with 11 bases sitting between them. Germline loops: CDR1 GTSNPN, CDR2 SVGIG (reference sequence). The CDR3 spans 11 residues.

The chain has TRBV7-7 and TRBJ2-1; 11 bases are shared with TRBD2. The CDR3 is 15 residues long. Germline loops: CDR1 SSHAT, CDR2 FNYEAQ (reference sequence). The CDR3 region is CASALAGGSHNEQFF. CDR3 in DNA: TGTGCTAGCGCTCTAGCGGGAGGCTCACACAATGAGCAGTTCTTC.

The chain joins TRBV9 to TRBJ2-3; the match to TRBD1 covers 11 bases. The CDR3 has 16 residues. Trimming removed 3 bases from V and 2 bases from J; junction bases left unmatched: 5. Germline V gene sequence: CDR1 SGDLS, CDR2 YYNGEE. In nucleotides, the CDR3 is TGTGCCAGCAGCGCCGAGGGACAGGGGGTCACAGATACGCAGTATTTT. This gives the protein CASSAEGQGVTDTQYF. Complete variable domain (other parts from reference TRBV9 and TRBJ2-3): DSGVTQTPKHLITATGQRVTLRCSPRSGDLSVYWYQQSLDQGLQFLIQYYNGEERAKGNILERFSAQQFPDLHSELNLSSLELGDSALYFCASSAEGQGVTDTQYFGPGTRLTVL.

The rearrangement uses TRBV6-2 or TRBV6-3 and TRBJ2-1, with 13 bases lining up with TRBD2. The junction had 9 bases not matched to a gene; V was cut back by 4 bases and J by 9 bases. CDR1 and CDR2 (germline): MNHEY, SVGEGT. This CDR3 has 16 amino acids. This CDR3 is CASSSGGLAGRVEQFF. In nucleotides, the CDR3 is TGTGCCAGCAGTTCCGGGGGACTAGCGGGACGCGTTGAGCAGTTCTTC.

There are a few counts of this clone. For the CDR3, the DNA is TGCGCCAGCAGCGATGGGACACCCTATCAGCCCCAGCATTTT. Its translation: CASSDGTPYQPQHF. V is TRBV5-1 and J is TRBJ1-5, with a weak D call TRBD1 (6 bases). Per germline, CDR1 SGHRS and CDR2 YFSETQ. The CDR3 contains 14 residues. Trimming removed 4 bases at V and 5 bases at J, with 13 bases between.

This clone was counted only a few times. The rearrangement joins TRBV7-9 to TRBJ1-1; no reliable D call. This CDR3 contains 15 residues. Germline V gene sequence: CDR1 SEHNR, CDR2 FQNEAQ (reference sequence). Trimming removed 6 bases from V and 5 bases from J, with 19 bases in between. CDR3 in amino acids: CASSRLQSLETEAFF. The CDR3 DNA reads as TGTGCCAGCAGTCGTCTACAGTCCTTGGAGACTGAAGCTTTCTTT.

This chain's CDR3 is CASSPRGGDWTDTQYF. The CDR3 DNA is TGTGCCAGCAGCCCCAGGGGGGGGGACTGGACAGATACGCAGTATTTT. The chain has TRBV9 and TRBJ2-3; D assignment may be TRBD1 or TRBD2 (7 bases each). The ends were cut back, 4 bases at V and 3 bases at J, with 18 bases in the middle. The CDR3 consists of 16 residues. Germline CDR1 is SGDLS and CDR2 is YYNGEE.

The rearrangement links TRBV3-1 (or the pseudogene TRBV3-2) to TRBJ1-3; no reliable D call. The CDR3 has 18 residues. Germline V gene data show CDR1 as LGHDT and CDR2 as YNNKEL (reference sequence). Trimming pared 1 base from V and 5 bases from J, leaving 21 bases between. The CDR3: CASSQASWADSVRNTIYF. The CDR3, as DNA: TGTGCCAGCAGCCAAGCCTCCTGGGCGGATTCTGTCAGAAACACCATATATTTT.

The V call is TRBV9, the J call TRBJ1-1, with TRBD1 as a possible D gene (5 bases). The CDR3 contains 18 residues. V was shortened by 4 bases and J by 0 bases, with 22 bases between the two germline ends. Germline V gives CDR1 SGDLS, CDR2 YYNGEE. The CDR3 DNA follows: TGTGCCAGCAGCCCCTCGGGGAGGCCCGGGGGTCTGAACACTGAAGCTTTCTTT. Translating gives CASSPSGRPGGLNTEAFF. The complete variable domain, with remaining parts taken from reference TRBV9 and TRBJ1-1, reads DSGVTQTPKHLITATGQRVTLRCSPRSGDLSVYWYQQSLDQGLQFLIQYYNGEERAKGNILERFSAQQFPDLHSELNLSSLELGDSALYFCASSPSGRPGGLNTEAFFGQGTRLTVV.

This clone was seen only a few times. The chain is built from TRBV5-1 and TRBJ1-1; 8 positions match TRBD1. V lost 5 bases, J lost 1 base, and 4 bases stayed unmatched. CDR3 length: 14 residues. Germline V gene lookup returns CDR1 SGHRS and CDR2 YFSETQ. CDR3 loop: CASRRGQANTEAFF. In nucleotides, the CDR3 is TGCGCCAGCAGACGGGGACAGGCGAACACTGAAGCTTTCTTT.

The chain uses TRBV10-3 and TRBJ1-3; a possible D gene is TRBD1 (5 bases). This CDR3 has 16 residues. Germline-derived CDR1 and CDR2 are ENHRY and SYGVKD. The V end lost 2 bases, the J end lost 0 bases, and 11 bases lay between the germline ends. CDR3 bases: TGTGCCATCAGTGAGACACAGGCTAGCTCTGGAAACACCATATATTTT. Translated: CAISETQASSGNTIYF.

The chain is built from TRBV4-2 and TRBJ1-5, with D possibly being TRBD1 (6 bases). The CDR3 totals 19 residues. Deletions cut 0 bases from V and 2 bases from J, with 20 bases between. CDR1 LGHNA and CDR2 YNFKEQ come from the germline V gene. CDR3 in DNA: TGTGCCAGCAGCCAAGAGGGCCTGGGGGCAGGGACGGGCAATCAGCCCCAGCATTTT. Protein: CASSQEGLGAGTGNQPQHF.

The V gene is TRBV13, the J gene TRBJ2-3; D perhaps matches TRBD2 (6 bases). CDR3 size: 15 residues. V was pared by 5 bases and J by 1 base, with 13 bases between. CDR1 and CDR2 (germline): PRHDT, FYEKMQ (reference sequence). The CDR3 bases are TGTGCCAGCAGCCGGAGGGTCTTCGGCACAGATACGCAGTATTTT. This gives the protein CASSRRVFGTDTQYF.

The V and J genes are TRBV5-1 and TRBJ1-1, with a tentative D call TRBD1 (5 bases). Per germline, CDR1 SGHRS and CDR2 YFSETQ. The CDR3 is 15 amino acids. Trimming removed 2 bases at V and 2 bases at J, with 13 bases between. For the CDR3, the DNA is TGCGCCAGCAGCTTAATCACAGGTACCAACACTGAAGCTTTCTTT. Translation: CASSLITGTNTEAFF.

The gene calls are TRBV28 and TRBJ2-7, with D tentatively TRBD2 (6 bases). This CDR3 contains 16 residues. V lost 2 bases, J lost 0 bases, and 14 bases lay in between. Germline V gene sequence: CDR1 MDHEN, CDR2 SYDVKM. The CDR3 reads CASSLGWGLSSYEQYF. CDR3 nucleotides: TGTGCCAGCAGTTTAGGGTGGGGACTCAGCTCCTACGAGCAGTACTTC.

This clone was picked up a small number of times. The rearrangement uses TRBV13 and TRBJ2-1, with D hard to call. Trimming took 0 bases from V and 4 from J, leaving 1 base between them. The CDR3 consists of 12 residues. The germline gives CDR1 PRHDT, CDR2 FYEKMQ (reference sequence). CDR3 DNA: TGTGCCAGCAGCTTAGGGTACAATGAGCAGTTCTTC. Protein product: CASSLGYNEQFF.

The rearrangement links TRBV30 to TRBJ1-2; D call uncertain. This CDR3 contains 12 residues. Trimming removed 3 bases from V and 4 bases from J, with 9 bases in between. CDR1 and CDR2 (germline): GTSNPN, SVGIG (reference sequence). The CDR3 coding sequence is TGTGCCTGGAGCGGGCGGAGCTATGGCTACACCTTC. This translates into CAWSGRSYGYTF.

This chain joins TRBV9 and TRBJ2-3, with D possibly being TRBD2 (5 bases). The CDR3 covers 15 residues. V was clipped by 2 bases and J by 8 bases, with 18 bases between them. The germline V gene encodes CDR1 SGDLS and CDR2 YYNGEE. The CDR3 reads CASSVDSERPRTQYF. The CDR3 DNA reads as TGTGCCAGCAGCGTGGACTCCGAACGACCTCGTACGCAGTATTTT.

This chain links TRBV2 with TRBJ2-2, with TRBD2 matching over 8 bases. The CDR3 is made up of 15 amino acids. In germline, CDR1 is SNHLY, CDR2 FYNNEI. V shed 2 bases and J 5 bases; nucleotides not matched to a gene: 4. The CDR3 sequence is CASSERASGTGELFF. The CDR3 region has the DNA TGTGCCAGCAGTGAAAGGGCTAGCGGGACCGGGGAGCTGTTTTTT.

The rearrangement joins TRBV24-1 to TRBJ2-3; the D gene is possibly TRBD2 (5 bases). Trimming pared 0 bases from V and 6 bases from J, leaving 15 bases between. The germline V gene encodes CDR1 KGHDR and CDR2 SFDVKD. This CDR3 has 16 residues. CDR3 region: CATSDLTRAKADTQYF. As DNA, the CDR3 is TGTGCCACCAGTGATTTGACGCGGGCGAAGGCGGATACGCAGTATTTT.

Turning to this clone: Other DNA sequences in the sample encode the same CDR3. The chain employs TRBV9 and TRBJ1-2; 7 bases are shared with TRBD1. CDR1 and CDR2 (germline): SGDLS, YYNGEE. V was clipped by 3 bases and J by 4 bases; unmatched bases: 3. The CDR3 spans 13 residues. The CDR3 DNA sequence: TGTGCCAGCAGCGGTGGGACAGTCTATGGCTACACCTTC. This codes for CASSGGTVYGYTF.

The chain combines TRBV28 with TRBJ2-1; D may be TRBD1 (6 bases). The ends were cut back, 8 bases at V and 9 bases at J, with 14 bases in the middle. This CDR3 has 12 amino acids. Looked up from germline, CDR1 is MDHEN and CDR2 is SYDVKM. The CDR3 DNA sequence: TGTGCCAGCCCGGACAGCAGGGGTGAGCAGTTCTTC. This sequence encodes CASPDSRGEQFF.

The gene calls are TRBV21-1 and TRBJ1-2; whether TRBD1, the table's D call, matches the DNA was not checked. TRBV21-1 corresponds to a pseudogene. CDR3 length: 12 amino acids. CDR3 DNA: TGTGCCAGCAGCGCTGGACAAGGTGGCTACACCTTC. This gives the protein CASSAGQGGYTF.

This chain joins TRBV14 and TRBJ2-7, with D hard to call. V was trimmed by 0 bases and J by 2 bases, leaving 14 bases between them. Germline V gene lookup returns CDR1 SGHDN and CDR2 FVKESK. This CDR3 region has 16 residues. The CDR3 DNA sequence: TGTGCCAGCAGCCAAGAAGATGGGTTTACCCCCTACGAGCAGTACTTC. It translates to CASSQEDGFTPYEQYF.

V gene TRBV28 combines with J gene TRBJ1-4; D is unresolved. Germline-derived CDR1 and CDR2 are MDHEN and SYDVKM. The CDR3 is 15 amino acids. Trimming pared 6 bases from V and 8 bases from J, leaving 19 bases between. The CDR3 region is CASRLGLPAQEKLFF. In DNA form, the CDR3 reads TGTGCCAGCAGATTAGGACTTCCGGCTCAGGAAAAACTGTTTTTT.